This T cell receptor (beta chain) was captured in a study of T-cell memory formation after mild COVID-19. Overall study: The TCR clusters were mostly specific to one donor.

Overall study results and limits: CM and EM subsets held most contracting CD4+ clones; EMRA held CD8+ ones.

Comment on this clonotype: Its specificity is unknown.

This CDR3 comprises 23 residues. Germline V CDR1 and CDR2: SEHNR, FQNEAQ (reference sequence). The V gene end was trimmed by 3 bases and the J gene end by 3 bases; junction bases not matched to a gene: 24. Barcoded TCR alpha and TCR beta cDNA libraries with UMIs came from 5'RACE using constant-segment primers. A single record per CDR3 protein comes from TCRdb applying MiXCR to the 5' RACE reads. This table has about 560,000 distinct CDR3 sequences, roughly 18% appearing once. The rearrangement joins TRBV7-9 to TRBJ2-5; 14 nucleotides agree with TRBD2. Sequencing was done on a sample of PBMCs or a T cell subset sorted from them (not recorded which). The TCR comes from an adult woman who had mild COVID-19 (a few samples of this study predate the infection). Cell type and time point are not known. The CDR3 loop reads CASSLKKGAGPGLAGEGKETQYF. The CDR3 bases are TGTGCCAGCAGCTTGAAGAAGGGGGCGGGGCCGGGACTAGCGGGAGAAGGAAAAGAGACCCAGTACTTC.